This TCR beta chain appears in the sequencing data of a study of immune heterogeneity within non-small cell lung tumors. Study-wide context: The tumor set comprised several squamous cell carcinomas and some 10 non-squamous carcinomas (plus 1 not otherwise specified). The study, taken as a whole, reports: Identical dominant CDR3 beta clonotypes recurred across a patient's tumor sites, together with site-unique high-frequency clones.

CDR1 is MNHEY, CDR2 SVGEGT, per germline. Trimming removed 2 bases at V and 4 bases at J, with 11 bases between. The CDR3 runs 15 residues. Template material for each sample was 550 to 700 ng of bulk tumor genomic DNA. Doctors removed several biopsies from each primary tumor during surgery, keeping them far apart. The cohort was untreated, with newly diagnosed non-small cell lung cancer undergoing curative surgery. The study drew donors from newly diagnosed non-small cell lung cancer patients having surgery with curative intent. TCR beta CDR3 amplification used multiplex PCR with 32 V and 13 J primers. TCRdb reprocessed the multiplex PCR reads via MiXCR and lists one record per CDR3 protein. The sample lists tens of thousands of distinct CDR3 sequences, 25% to 35% occurring once. This clonotype was observed at least ten times. What it recognizes is unknown.

Source material: lung tumor tissue. The sequence came from a man aged 35-49 years with non-small cell lung cancer. The V and J genes are TRBV6-2 or TRBV6-3 and TRBJ1-4; no clear D gene. The CDR3 loop reads CASSYQLEGNEKLFF. DNA of the CDR3: TGTGCCAGCAGTTACCAACTCGAGGGTAATGAAAAACTGTTTTTT.